This TCR beta chain was recovered during a study of T cell responses to AZD1222 COVID-19 vaccine. The overall study: Investigators merged groups given second doses at roughly 4 or roughly 12 weeks. Whole-study results and caveats: Spike was spanned by vaccine-associated CD4 TCRs, with dominance at 160-218 and 743-854.

As regards this clone: No antigen is known for it.

The table came from immunoSEQ multiplex PCR; TCRdb's copy has only in-frame clones and leaves some out. The table records 150,000 to 200,000 clones, approximately 93% of them present only once. CDR3 length equals 14 residues. Per germline, CDR1 LNHDA and CDR2 SQIVND (reference sequence). V dropped 6 bases and J dropped 3 bases, with 14 bases sitting between them. The sequencing used peripheral blood, collected on day 0 of AZD1222 vaccination. This TCR came from an adult in good health. J is TRBJ1-2 and V is TRBV19; no firm D call. In DNA form, the CDR3 reads TGTGCCAGTAGCGTTTCTGGCAGTTACTATGGCTACACCTTC. This translates into CASSVSGSYYGYTF.